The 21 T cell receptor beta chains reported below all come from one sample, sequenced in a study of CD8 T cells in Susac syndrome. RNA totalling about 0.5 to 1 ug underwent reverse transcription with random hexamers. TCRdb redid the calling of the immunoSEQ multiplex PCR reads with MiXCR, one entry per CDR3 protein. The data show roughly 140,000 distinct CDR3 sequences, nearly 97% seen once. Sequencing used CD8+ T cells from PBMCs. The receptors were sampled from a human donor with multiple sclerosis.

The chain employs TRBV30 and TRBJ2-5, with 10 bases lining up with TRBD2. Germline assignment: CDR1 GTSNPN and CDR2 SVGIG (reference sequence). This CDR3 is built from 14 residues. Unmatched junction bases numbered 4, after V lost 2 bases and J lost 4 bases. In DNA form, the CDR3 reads TGTGCCTGGAGTAGCGGGGGGGTGCGAGAGACCCAGTACTTC. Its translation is CAWSSGGVRETQYF. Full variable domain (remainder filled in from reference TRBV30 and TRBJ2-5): SQTIHQWPATLVQPVGSPLSLECTVEGTSNPNLYWYRQAAGRGLQLLFYSVGIGQISSEVPQNLSASRPQDRQFILSSKKLLLSDSGFYLCAWSSGGVRETQYFGPGTRLLVL.

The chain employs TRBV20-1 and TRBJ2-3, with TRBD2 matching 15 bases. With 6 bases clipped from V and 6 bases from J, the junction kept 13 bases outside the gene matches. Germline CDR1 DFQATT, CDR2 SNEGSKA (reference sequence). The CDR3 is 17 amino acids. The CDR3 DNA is TGCAGTGCGACGGGGACTAGCGGGGGGCCGCTGCTGGATACGCAGTATTTT. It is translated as CSATGTSGGPLLDTQYF.

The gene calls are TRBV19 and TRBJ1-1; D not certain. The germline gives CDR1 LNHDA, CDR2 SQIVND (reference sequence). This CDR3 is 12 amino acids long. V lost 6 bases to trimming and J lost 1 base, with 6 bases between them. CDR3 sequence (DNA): TGTGCCAGTAGCCCCACGAACACTGAAGCTTTCTTT. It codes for CASSPTNTEAFF.

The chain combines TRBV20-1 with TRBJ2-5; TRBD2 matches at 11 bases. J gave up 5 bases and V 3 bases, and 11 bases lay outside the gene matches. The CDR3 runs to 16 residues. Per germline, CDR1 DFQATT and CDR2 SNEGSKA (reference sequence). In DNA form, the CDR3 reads TGCAGTGCTAGGACCTCTAGCGGGGGGCAGTGGGAGACCCAGTACTTC. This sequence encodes CSARTSSGGQWETQYF.

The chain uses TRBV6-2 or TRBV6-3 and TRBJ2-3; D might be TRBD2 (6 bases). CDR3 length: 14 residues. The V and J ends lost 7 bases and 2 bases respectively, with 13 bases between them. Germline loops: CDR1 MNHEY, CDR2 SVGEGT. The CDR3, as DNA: TGTGCCAGCACCTCCCAGCGGGCCACAGATACGCAGTATTTT. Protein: CASTSQRATDTQYF.

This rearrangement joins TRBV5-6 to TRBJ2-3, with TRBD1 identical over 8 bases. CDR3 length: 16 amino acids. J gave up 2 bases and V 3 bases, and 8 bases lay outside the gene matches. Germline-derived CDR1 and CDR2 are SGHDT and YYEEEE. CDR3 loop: CASSSRDRQYTDTQYF. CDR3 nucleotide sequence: TGTGCCAGCAGCTCACGGGACAGGCAATACACAGATACGCAGTATTTT. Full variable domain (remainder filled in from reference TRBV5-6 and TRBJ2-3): DAGVTQSPTHLIKTRGQQVTLRCSPKSGHDTVSWYQQALGQGPQFIFQYYEEEERQRGNFPDRFSGHQFPNYSSELNVNALLLGDSALYLCASSSRDRQYTDTQYFGPGTRLTVL.

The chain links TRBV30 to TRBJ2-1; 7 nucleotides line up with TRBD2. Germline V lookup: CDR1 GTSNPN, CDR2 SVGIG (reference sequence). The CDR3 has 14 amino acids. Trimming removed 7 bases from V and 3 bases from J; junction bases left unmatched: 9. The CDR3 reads CASLWDYNYNEQFF. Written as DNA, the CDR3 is TGTGCCTCCCTTTGGGACTACAACTACAATGAGCAGTTCTTC.

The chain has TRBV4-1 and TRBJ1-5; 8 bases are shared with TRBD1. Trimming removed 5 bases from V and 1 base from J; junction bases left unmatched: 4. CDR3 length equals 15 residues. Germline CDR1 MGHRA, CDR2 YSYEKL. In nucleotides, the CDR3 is TGCGCCAGCAGCTACAGACAGGGGAGCAATCAGCCCCAGCATTTT. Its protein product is CASSYRQGSNQPQHF.

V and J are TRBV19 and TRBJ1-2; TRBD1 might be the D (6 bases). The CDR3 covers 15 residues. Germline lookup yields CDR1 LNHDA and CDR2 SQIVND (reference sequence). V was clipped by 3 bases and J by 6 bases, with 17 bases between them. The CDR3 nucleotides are TGTGCCAGTAGTATGGCGGTCCCACAGGGAAATGGCTACACCTTC. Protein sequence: CASSMAVPQGNGYTF.

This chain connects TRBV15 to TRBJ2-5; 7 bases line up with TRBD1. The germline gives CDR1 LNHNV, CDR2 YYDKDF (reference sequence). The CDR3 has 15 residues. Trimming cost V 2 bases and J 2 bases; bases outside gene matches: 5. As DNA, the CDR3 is TGTGCCACCAGCAGATCAACAGGGGTTCAAGAGACCCAGTACTTC. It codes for CATSRSTGVQETQYF.

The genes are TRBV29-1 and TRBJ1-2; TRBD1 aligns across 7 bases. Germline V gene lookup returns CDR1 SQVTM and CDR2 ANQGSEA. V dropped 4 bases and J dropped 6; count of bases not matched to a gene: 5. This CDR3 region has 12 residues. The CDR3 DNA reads TGCAGCGTTGCCAGGGGGGCGGATGGCTACACCTTC. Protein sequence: CSVARGADGYTF. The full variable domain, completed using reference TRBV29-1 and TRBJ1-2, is SAVISQKPSRDICQRGTSLTIQCQVDSQVTMMFWYRQQPGQSLTLIATANQGSEATYESGFVIDKFPISRPNLTFSTLTVSNMSPEDSSIYLCSVARGADGYTFGSGTRLTVV.

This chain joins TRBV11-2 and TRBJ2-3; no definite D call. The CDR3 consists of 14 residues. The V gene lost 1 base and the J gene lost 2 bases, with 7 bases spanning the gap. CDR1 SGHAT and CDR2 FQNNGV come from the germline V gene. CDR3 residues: CASSLGRFTDTQYF. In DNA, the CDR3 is TGTGCCAGCAGCTTAGGGAGATTCACAGATACGCAGTATTTT.

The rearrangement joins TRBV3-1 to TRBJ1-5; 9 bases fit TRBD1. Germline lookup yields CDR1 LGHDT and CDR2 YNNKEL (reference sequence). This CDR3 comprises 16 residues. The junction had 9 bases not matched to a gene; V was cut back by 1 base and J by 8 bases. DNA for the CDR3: TGTGCCAGCAGCCAAGGGACAGGGGAGAGCGTGGAGCCCCAGCATTTT. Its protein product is CASSQGTGESVEPQHF.

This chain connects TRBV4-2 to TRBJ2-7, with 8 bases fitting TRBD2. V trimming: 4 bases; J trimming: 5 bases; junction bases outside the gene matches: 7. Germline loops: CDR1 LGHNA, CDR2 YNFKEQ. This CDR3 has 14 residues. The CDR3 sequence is CASSPGGASDEQYF. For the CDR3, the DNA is TGTGCCAGCAGCCCCGGGGGGGCTAGCGACGAGCAGTACTTC.

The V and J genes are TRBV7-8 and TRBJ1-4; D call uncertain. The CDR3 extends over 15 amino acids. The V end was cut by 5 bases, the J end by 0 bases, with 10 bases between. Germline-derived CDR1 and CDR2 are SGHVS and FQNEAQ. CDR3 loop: CASSPRRATNEKLFF. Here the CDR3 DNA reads TGTGCCAGCAGCCCGCGACGAGCAACTAATGAAAAACTGTTTTTT. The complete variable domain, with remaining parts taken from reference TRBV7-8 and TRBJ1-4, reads GAGVSQSPRYKVAKRGQDVALRCDPISGHVSLFWYQQALGQGPEFLTYFQNEAQLDKSGLPSDRFFAERPEGSVSTLKIQRTQQEDSAVYLCASSPRRATNEKLFFGSGTQLSVL.

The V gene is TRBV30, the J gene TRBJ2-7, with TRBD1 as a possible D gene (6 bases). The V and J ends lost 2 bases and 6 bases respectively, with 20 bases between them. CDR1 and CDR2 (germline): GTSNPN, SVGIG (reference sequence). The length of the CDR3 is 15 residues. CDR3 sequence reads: CAWSLDRSRGGEQYF. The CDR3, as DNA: TGTGCCTGGAGTCTAGACAGGAGCCGCGGTGGCGAGCAGTACTTC.

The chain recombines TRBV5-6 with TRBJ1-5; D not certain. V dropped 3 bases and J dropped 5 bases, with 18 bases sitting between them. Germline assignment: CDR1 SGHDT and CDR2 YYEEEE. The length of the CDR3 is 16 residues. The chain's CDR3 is CASSSTARLWDQPQHF. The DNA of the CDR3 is TGTGCCAGCAGCTCAACAGCGAGATTGTGGGATCAGCCCCAGCATTTT. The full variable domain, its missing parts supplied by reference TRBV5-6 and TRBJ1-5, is DAGVTQSPTHLIKTRGQQVTLRCSPKSGHDTVSWYQQALGQGPQFIFQYYEEEERQRGNFPDRFSGHQFPNYSSELNVNALLLGDSALYLCASSSTARLWDQPQHFGDGTRLSIL.

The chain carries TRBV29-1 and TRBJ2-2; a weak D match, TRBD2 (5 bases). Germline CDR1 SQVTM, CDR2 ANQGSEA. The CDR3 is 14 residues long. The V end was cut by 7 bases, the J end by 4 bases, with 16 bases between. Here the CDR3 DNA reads TGCAGCGCCGTGGACTCACTCTCCACCGGGGAGCTGTTTTTT. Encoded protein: CSAVDSLSTGELFF.

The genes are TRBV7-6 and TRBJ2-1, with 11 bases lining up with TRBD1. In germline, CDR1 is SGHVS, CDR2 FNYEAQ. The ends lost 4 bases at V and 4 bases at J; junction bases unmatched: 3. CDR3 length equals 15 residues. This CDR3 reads CASSYGTGGYNEQFF. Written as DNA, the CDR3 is TGTGCCAGCAGCTACGGGACAGGGGGATACAATGAGCAGTTCTTC.

CDR3 region: CARSPCSQGRTDTQYF. CDR3 coding DNA: TGTGCCAGAAGCCCCTGTAGCCAGGGGAGAACAGATACGCAGTATTTT. V gene TRBV5-3 combines with J gene TRBJ2-3, with TRBD1 as a possible D gene (6 bases). TRBV5-3 has ORF status, its function being uncertain. The V and J ends lost 4 bases and 3 bases respectively, with 18 bases between them. This CDR3 contains 16 residues.

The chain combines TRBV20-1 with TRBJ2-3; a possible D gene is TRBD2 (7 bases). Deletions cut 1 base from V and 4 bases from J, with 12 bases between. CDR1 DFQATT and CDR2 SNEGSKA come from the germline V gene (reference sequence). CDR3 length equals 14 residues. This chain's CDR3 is CSARVKGGADTQYF. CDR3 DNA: TGCAGTGCTAGAGTTAAGGGGGGGGCAGATACGCAGTATTTT.